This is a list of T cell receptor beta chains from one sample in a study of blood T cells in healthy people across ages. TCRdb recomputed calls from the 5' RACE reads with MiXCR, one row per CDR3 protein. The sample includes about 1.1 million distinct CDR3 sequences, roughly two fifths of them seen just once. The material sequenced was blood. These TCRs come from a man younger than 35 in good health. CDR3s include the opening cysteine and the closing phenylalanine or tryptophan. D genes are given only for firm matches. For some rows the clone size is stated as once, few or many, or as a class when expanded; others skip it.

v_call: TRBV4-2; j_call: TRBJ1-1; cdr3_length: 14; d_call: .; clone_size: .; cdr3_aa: CASSQSGSGTEAFF; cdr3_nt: TGTGCCAGCAGCCAGTCAGGGAGCGGCACTGAAGCTTTCTTT
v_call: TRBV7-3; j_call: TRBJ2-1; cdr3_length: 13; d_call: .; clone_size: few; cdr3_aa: CASSLFGVNEQFF; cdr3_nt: TGTGCCAGCAGCTTATTTGGGGTGAATGAGCAGTTCTTC
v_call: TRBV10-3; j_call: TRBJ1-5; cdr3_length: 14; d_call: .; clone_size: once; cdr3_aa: CAISRGENNQPQHF; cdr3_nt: TGTGCCATCAGTAGGGGTGAAAACAATCAGCCCCAGCATTTT
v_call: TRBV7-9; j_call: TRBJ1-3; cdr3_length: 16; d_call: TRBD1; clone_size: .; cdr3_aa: CASSIYRGFSGNTIYF; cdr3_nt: TGTGCCAGCAGCATCTACAGGGGGTTCTCTGGAAACACCATATATTTT
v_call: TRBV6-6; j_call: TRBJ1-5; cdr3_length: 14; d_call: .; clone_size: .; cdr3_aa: CASTPWTDDQPQHF; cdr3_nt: TGTGCCAGCACCCCATGGACGGATGATCAGCCCCAGCATTTT
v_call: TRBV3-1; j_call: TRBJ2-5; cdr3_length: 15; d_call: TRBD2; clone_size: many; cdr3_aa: CASSQGLAGAETQYF; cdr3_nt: TGTGCCAGCAGCCAAGGACTAGCGGGGGCAGAGACCCAGTACTTC
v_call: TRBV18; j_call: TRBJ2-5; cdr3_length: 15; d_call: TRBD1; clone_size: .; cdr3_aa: CASSPGTGVLETQYF; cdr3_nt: TGTGCCAGCTCACCAGGGACAGGGGTTCTGGAGACCCAGTACTTC
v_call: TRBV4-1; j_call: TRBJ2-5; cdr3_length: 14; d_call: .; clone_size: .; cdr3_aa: CASSASTGQETQYF; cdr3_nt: TGCGCCAGCAGCGCCAGTACAGGACAAGAGACCCAGTACTTC
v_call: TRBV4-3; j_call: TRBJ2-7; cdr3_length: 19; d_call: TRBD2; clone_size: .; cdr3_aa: CASSQVELAGAHSYNEQYF; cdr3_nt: TGCGCCAGCAGCCAAGTTGAACTAGCGGGGGCCCACTCCTACAATGAGCAGTACTTC
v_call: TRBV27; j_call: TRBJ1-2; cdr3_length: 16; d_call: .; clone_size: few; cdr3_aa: CASSPRRTAINYGYTF; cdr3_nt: TGTGCCAGCAGTCCGCGTCGGACAGCAATTAACTATGGCTACACCTTC
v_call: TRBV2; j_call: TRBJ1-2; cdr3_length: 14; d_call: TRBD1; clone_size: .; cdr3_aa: CASSIQQGSYGYTF; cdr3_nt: TGTGCCAGCAGTATACAACAGGGGAGCTATGGCTACACCTTC
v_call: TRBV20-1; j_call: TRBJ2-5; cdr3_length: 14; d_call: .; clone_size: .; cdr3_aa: CSASAGQLQETQYF; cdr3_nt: TGCAGTGCTAGTGCAGGACAGCTCCAAGAGACCCAGTACTTC
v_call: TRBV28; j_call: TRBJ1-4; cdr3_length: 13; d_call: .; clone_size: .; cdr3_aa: CATRPALNEKLFF; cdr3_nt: TGTGCCACCCGACCGGCACTTAATGAAAAACTGTTTTTT
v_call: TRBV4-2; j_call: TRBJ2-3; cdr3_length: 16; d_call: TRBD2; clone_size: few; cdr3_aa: CASSPLTVAGGDTQYF; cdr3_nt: TGTGCCAGCAGCCCGCTTACCGTAGCGGGGGGAGATACGCAGTATTTT
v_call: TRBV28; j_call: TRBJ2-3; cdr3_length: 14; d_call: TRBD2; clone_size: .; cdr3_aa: CGTAKAGSTDTQYF; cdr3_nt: TGTGGCACAGCAAAAGCGGGAAGCACAGATACGCAGTATTTT
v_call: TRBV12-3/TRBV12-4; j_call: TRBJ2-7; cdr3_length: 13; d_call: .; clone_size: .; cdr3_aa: CASSPTAYYEQYF; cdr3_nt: TGTGCCAGCAGCCCGACGGCCTATTACGAGCAGTACTTC
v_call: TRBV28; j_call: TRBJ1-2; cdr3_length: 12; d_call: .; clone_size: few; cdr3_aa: CASRTPFYGYTF; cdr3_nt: TGTGCCAGCAGAACCCCGTTCTATGGCTACACCTTC
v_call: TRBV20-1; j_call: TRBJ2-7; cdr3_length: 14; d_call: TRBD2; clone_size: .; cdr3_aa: CSARPAGGRNEQYF; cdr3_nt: TGCAGTGCTAGGCCAGCGGGGGGGCGTAATGAGCAGTACTTC
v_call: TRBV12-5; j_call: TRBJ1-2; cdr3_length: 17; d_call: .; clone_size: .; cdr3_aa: CASGLVLNEVEVYGYTF; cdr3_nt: TGTGCTAGTGGTTTGGTACTCAACGAGGTGGAGGTCTATGGCTACACCTTC
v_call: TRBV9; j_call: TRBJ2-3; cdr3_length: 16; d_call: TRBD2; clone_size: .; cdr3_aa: CASSILLAGGTDTQYF; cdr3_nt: TGTGCCAGCAGCATCCTGCTAGCGGGGGGCACAGATACGCAGTATTTT
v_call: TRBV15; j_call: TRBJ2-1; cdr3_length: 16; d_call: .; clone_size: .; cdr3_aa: CATSRGVAGLVNEQFF; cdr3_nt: TGTGCCACCAGCAGAGGGGTGGCGGGGTTGGTCAATGAGCAGTTCTTC
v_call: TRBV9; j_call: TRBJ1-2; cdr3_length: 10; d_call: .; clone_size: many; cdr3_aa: CASDERGYTF; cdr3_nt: TGTGCCAGCGACGAAAGGGGCTACACCTTC
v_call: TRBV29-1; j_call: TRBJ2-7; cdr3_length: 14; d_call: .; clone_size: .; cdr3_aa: CSVEGRSSYNEQYF; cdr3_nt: TGCAGCGTTGAGGGCAGAAGCTCCTACAATGAGCAGTACTTC
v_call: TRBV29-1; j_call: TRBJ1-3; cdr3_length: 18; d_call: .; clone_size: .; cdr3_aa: CSVEGVPTEGLSGNTIYF; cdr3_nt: TGCAGCGTTGAAGGAGTCCCGACAGAAGGCTTATCTGGAAACACCATATATTTT
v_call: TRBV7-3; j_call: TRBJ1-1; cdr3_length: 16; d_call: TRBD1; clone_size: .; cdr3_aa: CASSFIRGQVGTEAFF; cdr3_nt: TGTGCCAGCAGCTTTATAAGGGGGCAGGTTGGCACTGAAGCTTTCTTT
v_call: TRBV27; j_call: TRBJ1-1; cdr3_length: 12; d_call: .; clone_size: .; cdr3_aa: CASSRSGDRAFF; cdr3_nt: TGTGCCAGCAGTAGGTCGGGGGATAGAGCTTTCTTT
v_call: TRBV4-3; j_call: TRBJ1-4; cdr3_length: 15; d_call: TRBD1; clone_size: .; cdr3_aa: CASSQGQGAGKKLFF; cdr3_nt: TGCGCCAGCAGCCAGGGACAGGGGGCCGGTAAAAAACTGTTTTTT
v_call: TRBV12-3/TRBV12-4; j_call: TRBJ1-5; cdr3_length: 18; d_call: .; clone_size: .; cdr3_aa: CASSPSDGLTYSNQPQHF; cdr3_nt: TGTGCCAGCAGCCCCAGTGACGGACTGACGTATAGCAATCAGCCCCAGCATTTT
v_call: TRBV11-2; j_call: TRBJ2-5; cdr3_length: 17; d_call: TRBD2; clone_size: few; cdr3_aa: CASSFLASGGAEETQYF; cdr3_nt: TGTGCCAGCAGCTTTTTGGCTAGCGGGGGGGCTGAAGAGACCCAGTACTTC
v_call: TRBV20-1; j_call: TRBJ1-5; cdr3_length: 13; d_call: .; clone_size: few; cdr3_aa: CSARDGVVQPQHF; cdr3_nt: TGCAGTGCTAGAGATGGGGTAGTTCAGCCCCAGCATTTT
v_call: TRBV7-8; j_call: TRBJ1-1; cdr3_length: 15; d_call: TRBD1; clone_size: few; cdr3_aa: CASSSPGTGNTEAFF; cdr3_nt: TGTGCCAGCAGCTCTCCGGGGACAGGGAACACTGAAGCTTTCTTT